The 2 T cell receptor beta chains below come from one sample, sequenced in a study of early T cells in non-severe SARS-CoV-2 infection. TCRdb itself ran the 5' RACE reads through MiXCR, one entry per CDR3 protein. The profile covers 28,000 or so distinct CDR3 sequences, with under 4% appearing a single time and around 8.2% taken by the ten largest. The sequenced material came from whole blood. Receptor source: an adult who was a healthcare worker with PCR-confirmed SARS-CoV-2 infection or an uninfected control (not recorded which).

This clonotype was detected many times. The chain recombines TRBV4-2 with TRBJ2-3; possible D gene TRBD1, 5 bases. The V end was cut by 4 bases, the J end by 1 base, with 9 bases between. Germline-derived CDR1 and CDR2 are LGHNA and YNFKEQ. The CDR3 has 14 amino acids. CDR3 DNA sequence: TGTGCCAGCAGCCCCGGACAAGGCACAGATACGCAGTATTTT. This encodes CASSPGQGTDTQYF.

This clonotype was recorded many times. The chain combines TRBV7-2 with TRBJ2-7, with 12 bases fitting TRBD2. The CDR3 covers 16 residues. Trimming took 5 bases from V and 2 from J; bases not matched to a gene: 7. The germline V gene encodes CDR1 SGHTA and CDR2 FQGNSA. DNA for the CDR3: TGTGCCAGCAGCGTTGGGACTAGCGGGTTTACCTACGAGCAGTACTTC. Its translation: CASSVGTSGFTYEQYF.